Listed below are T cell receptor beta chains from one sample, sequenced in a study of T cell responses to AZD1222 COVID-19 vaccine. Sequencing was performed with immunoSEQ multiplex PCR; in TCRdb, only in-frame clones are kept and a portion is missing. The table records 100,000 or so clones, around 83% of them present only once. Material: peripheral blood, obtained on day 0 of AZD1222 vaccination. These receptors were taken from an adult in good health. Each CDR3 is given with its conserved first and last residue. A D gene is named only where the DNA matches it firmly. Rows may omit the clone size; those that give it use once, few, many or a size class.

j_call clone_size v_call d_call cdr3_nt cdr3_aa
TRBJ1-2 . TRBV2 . TGTGCCAGCAGCGAGGGGGGTAACTATGGCTACACCTTC CASSEGGNYGYTF
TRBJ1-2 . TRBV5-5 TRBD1 TGTGCCAGCAGCACCGGACAGGGCAGCTACACCTTC CASSTGQGSYTF
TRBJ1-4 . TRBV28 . TGTGCCAGCAGTTTATGGACAGGAGTTAATGAAAAACTGTTTTTT CASSLWTGVNEKLFF
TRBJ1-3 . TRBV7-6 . TGTGCCAGCAGCCTAGGGGGTATGAGCTCTGGAAACACCATATATTTT CASSLGGMSSGNTIYF
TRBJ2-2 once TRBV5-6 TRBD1 TGTGCCAGCAGCTGGGGACAGGGCGCCGGGGAGCTGTTTTTT CASSWGQGAGELFF
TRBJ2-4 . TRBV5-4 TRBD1 TGTGCCAGCAGCTTGCAGGGGGAAGGCAAAAACATTCAGTACTTC CASSLQGEGKNIQYF
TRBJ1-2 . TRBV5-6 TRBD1 TGTGCCAGCAGCTTGAGGGACAGGGTCGTCTATGGCTACACCTTC CASSLRDRVVYGYTF
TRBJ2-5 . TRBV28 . TGTGCCAGCAGCCTCTGGACAGCGGGACGGGGGGAGACCCAGTACTTC CASSLWTAGRGETQYF
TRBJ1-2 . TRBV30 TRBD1 TGTGCCTGGAGCGGCGCAGGGGGAGTCTACAGCTACACCTTC CAWSGAGGVYSYTF
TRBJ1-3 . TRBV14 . TGTGCCAGCAGCCAAGCATGGAGGGGAAACACCATATATTTT CASSQAWRGNTIYF
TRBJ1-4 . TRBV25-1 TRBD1 TGTGCCAGCAAGGAGACAGGGGCTCTCTGGGAAAAACTGTTTTTT CASKETGALWEKLFF
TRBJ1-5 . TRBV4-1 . TGCGCCAGCAGCCAAGATGTGACCGGCTGGGCCCCCCAGCATTTT CASSQDVTGWAPQHF
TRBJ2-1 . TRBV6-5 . TGTGCCAGCAGTTACCGGGGGTCCTACAATGAGCAGTTCTTC CASSYRGSYNEQFF
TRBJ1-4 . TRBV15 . TGTGCCACCAGCAGAGATCCCCAGGGCGGTGAAAAACTGTTTTTT CATSRDPQGGEKLFF
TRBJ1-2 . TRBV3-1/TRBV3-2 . TGTGCCAGCAGCCAAGAATCGACAGCCTATGGCTACACCTTC CASSQESTAYGYTF
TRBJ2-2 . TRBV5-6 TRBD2 TGTGCCAGCAGCTCCCGGTGGAGCGGGAGGACCGGGGAGCTGTTTTTT CASSSRWSGRTGELFF
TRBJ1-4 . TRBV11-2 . TGTGCCAGCAGCTTAGAGCGAGGGGACCCGGCTAATGAAAAACTGTTTTTT CASSLERGDPANEKLFF